Described below is a single T cell receptor beta chain sequence and its context. This sample was included in a study of blood T cell repertoires in COVID-19. Study-wide background: Sources were T cells, B-cell-depleted T cells, or PBMCs; the material itself was cDNA or gDNA.

The germline V gene has CDR1 SGHTS and CDR2 YDEGEE. The CDR3 runs 15 residues. With 3 bases clipped from V and 7 bases from J, the junction kept 9 bases outside the gene matches. It was during active infection that Seattle patients were enrolled and then longitudinally followed. As originally analysed: Amplifying reference gene primers gave estimates of nucleated cell counts. The method was immunoSEQ multiplex PCR; TCRdb's version includes in-frame clones alone and lacks a portion of them. The DNA was the basis for D and trimming; V, J and clone size are from that table. The sample has about 240,000 clones; 81% are singletons.

V gene TRBV5-8 combines with J gene TRBJ1-5, with 8 positions matching TRBD1. This TCR derives from an elderly woman with COVID-19, enrolled during active disease. Sequenced sample: peripheral blood. The CDR3 DNA reads as TGTGCCAGCAGCTCGGGCAGGGGGCCAGGGCAGCCCCAGCATTTT. Translation gives CASSSGRGPGQPQHF.